The 13 T cell receptor beta chains below come from one sample, sequenced in a study of blood T cell repertoires in COVID-19. This table comes from immunoSEQ multiplex PCR, and its TCRdb copy is limited to in-frame clones, with some not included. The table lists some 250,000 clones, about 90% of them singletons, with more than 1% in the top ten. The sequencing input was PBMCs or T cells enriched from blood (not recorded which). The receptors come from a human donor in a cohort exposed to, infected with or recovered from COVID-19 (not recorded which). The donor label of this sample is uncertain.

This chain's CDR3 is CASFLGQGRTEAFF. CDR3 bases: TGTGCCAGCTTCTTGGGACAGGGGAGAACTGAAGCTTTCTTT. The rearrangement joins TRBV7-2 to TRBJ1-1; the match to TRBD1 covers 10 bases. This CDR3 is built from 14 residues. Trimming removed 8 bases from V and 5 bases from J; junction bases left unmatched: 8. Per germline, CDR1 SGHTA and CDR2 FQGNSA.

The chain is built from TRBV3-1 (or the pseudogene TRBV3-2) and TRBJ2-1, with D possibly matching TRBD2 (6 bases). The CDR3 loop spans 16 amino acids. CDR1 LGHDT and CDR2 YNNKEL come from the germline V gene (reference sequence). V was clipped by 0 bases and J by 5 bases, with 14 bases between them. The CDR3 protein is CASSQERDSWDNEQFF. The CDR3 DNA follows: TGTGCCAGCAGCCAAGAGAGGGACTCCTGGGACAATGAGCAGTTCTTC.

This chain joins TRBV7-9 and TRBJ1-2, with D unclear. The CDR3 length is 14 residues. Trimming removed 1 base at V and 4 bases at J, with 10 bases between. Germline V CDR1 and CDR2: SEHNR, FQNEAQ (reference sequence). This CDR3 reads CASSLGEGGYGYTF. The CDR3 coding sequence is TGTGCCAGCAGCTTAGGAGAGGGCGGCTATGGCTACACCTTC.

The genes are TRBV21-1 and TRBJ2-1; the table calls TRBD1, which could not be checked here. TRBV21-1 represents a pseudogene. CDR3 size: 14 residues. The CDR3 coding sequence is TGTGCCAGCAGCAAGGGGACAGGGAGGAATGAGCAGTTCTTC. Translated, it gives CASSKGTGRNEQFF.

This clone appeared once. The chain links TRBV4-1 to TRBJ2-1; no firm D call. The germline V gene encodes CDR1 MGHRA and CDR2 YSYEKL. This CDR3 is 16 amino acids long. V dropped 2 bases and J dropped 5 bases, with 16 bases sitting between them. For the CDR3, the DNA is TGCGCCAGCAGCCAACTCCTCCTAGGAGTAGACAATGAGCAGTTCTTC. This encodes CASSQLLLGVDNEQFF.

The chain is built from TRBV5-7 and TRBJ1-1; TRBD1 might be the D (6 bases). TRBV5-7 is identified as an open reading frame with a role that is uncertain. Trimming stripped 4 bases from V and 1 base from J, with 20 bases between. The CDR3 runs 17 residues. Here the CDR3 DNA reads TGTGCCAGCAGCGGGCCGGGACACTTTTTAGGGAACACTGAAGCTTTCTTT. Amino acid sequence: CASSGPGHFLGNTEAFF.

This chain connects TRBV4-1 to TRBJ1-6; D might be TRBD1 (6 bases). CDR1 MGHRA and CDR2 YSYEKL come from the germline V gene. V lost 7 bases and J lost 0, with 19 bases in between. This CDR3 is built from 18 residues. CDR3 nucleotides: TGCGCCAGCAACCAGGCGAACAGGGACCGCTCCTATAATTCACCCCTCCACTTT. Translating gives CASNQANRDRSYNSPLHF.

The rearrangement links TRBV2 to TRBJ2-2; a possible D gene is TRBD1 (6 bases). Deletions cut 5 bases from V and 3 bases from J, with 19 bases between. CDR1 and CDR2 from the germline V gene are SNHLY and FYNNEI. The CDR3 length is 17 residues. The CDR3, as DNA: TGTGCCAGCAGTCAAAGGCCCGGGACATCCTACACCGGGGAGCTGTTTTTT. Residues: CASSQRPGTSYTGELFF. The full variable domain, its missing parts supplied by reference TRBV2 and TRBJ2-2, is EPEVTQTPSHQVTQMGQEVILRCVPISNHLYFYWYRQILGQKVEFLVSFYNNEISEKSEIFDDQFSVERPDGSNFTLKIRSTKLEDSAMYFCASSQRPGTSYTGELFFGEGSRLTVL.

This chain joins TRBV18 and TRBJ1-1, with D perhaps matching TRBD1 (5 bases). The V gene lost 3 bases and the J gene lost 1 base, with 9 bases spanning the gap. Germline V lookup: CDR1 KGHSH, CDR2 LQKENI. There are 14 residues in the CDR3. This CDR3 reads CASSPRATNTEAFF. CDR3 nucleotide sequence: TGTGCCAGCTCACCCAGGGCGACGAACACTGAAGCTTTCTTT.

This chain joins TRBV10-3 and TRBJ2-2; 9 bases line up with TRBD1. Unmatched junction bases numbered 8, after V lost 6 bases and J lost 3 bases. Germline values: CDR1 ENHRY, CDR2 SYGVKD. CDR3 size: 16 residues. CDR3 bases: TGTGCCATCAGAAAACAGGGGGCGGATGACACCGGGGAGCTGTTTTTT. This encodes CAIRKQGADDTGELFF.

The chain joins TRBV5-6 to TRBJ2-3, with D tentatively TRBD1 (6 bases). CDR3 length equals 15 residues. Germline CDR1 reads SGHDT; CDR2 reads YYEEEE. V dropped 2 bases and J dropped 0 bases, with 10 bases sitting between them. The CDR3 region is CASSLRTVSTDTQYF. CDR3 in DNA: TGTGCCAGCAGCTTAAGGACAGTTAGCACAGATACGCAGTATTTT.

J is TRBJ1-3 and V is TRBV3-1 (or the pseudogene TRBV3-2); no reliable D call. CDR3 length equals 14 residues. V was cut by 7 bases and J by 1 base, with 11 bases left in between. Per the germline V gene, CDR1 is LGHDT and CDR2 is YNNKEL (reference sequence). This chain's CDR3 is CASTPGTSGNTIYF. Here the CDR3 DNA reads TGTGCCAGCACCCCAGGAACTTCTGGAAACACCATATATTTT.

The chain has TRBV7-2 and TRBJ2-1; 8 bases map to TRBD2. The germline V gene has CDR1 SGHTA and CDR2 FQGNSA. V dropped 2 bases and J dropped 7; count of bases not matched to a gene: 7. CDR3 length: 15 amino acids. CDR3 nucleotide sequence: TGTGCCAGCAGCTTATTACTAGCGGAGTGGAATGAGCAGTTCTTC. Translation gives CASSLLLAEWNEQFF.